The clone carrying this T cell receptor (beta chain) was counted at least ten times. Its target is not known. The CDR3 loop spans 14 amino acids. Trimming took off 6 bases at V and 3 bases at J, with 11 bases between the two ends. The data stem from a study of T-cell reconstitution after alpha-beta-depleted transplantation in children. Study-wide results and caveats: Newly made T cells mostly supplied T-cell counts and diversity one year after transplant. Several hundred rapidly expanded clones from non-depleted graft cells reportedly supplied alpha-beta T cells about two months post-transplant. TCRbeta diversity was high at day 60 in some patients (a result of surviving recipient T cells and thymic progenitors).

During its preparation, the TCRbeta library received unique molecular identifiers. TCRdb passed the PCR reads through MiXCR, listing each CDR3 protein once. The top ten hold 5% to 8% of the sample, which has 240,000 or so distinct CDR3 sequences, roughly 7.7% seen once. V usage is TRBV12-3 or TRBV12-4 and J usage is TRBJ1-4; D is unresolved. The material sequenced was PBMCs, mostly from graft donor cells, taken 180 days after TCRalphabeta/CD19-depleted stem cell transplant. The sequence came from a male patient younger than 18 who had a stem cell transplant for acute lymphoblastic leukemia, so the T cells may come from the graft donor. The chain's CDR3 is CASRPGRSNEKLFF. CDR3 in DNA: TGTGCCAGCAGACCCGGACGGTCTAATGAAAAACTGTTTTTT.